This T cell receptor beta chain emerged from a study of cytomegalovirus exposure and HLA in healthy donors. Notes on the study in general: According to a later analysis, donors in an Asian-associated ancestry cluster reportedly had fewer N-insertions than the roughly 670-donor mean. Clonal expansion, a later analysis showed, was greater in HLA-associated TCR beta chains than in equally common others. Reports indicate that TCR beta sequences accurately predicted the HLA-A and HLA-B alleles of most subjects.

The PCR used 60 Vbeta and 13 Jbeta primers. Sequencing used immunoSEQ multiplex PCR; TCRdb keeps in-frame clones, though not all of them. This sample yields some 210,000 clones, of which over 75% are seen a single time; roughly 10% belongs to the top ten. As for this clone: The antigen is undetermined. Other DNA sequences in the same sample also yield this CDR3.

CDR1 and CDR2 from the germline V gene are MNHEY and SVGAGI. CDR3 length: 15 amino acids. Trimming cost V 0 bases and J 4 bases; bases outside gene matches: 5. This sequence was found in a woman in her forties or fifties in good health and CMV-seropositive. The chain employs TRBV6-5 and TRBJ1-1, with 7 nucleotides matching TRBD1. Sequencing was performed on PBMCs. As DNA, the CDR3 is TGTGCCAGCAGTTACTCGAACAGGGGTGGCACTGAAGCTTTCTTT. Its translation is CASSYSNRGGTEAFF.